This is a list of T cell receptor beta chains from one sample in a study of blood T cell repertoires in COVID-19. The table came from immunoSEQ multiplex PCR; TCRdb's copy has only in-frame clones and leaves some out. The table lists a few hundred thousand clones, approximately 86% of them singletons. The sample comprised PBMCs or T cells enriched from blood (not recorded which). Receptor source: a woman aged 40 to 55 with acute COVID-19. The CDR3 runs from the conserved cysteine through the conserved F or W. D genes are given only for firm matches. Rows give clone size only sometimes, using once, few, many, or a class for an expanded clone.

CDR3nt	CDR3aa	j_gene	d_gene	v_gene	abundance	len
TGTGCCTCACAACCGGACAGGGGAGACGAGCAGTACTTC	CASQPDRGDEQYF	TRBJ2-7	TRBD1	TRBV12-3/TRBV12-4	.	13
TGTGCCAGCAGCCTACCCAAAGCAGCGGGGGCTCAAGAGACCCAGTACTTC	CASSLPKAAGAQETQYF	TRBJ2-5	TRBD2	TRBV2	.	17
TGTGCCAGCAGCCCCCTGGCCCCCACCGGGGAGCTGTTTTTT	CASSPLAPTGELFF	TRBJ2-2	.	TRBV11-1	.	14
TGTGCCAGCAGTTACACAGGGATCCAAGAGACCCAGTACTTC	CASSYTGIQETQYF	TRBJ2-5	.	TRBV6-5	.	14
TGTGCCAGCAGCTTAAGTCAGCAGGGTCTTGGCTACACCTTC	CASSLSQQGLGYTF	TRBJ1-2	.	TRBV11-1	few	14
TGCGCCAGCAGCCCGAGATGGACAGGCCCTAGCACAGATACGCAGTATTTT	CASSPRWTGPSTDTQYF	TRBJ2-3	TRBD1	TRBV4-1	.	17
TGTGCCAGCAGCTTTATTGGCGGCGATGAGCAGTTCTTC	CASSFIGGDEQFF	TRBJ2-1	.	TRBV7-3	once	13
TGCGCCAGCAGCCCCGGGACAGGGGAAGAGACCCAGTACTTC	CASSPGTGEETQYF	TRBJ2-5	TRBD1	TRBV4-3	.	14
TGTGCCAGCAGCCCTCAGGGAAGGTTAAAGACCCAGTACTTC	CASSPQGRLKTQYF	TRBJ2-5	.	TRBV7-8	.	14
TGTGCCAGCAGCTTTGGACAGGGGGCCTACAATGAGCAGTTCTTC	CASSFGQGAYNEQFF	TRBJ2-1	TRBD1	TRBV7-2	.	15
TGTGCCAGCAGCCAAGTCCCAGGGGATGGCTACACCTTC	CASSQVPGDGYTF	TRBJ1-2	.	TRBV3-1/TRBV3-2	.	13
TGTGCCAGCAGCCAAAAGGCCACAGGGTCTGGAAACACCATATATTTT	CASSQKATGSGNTIYF	TRBJ1-3	.	TRBV3-1/TRBV3-2	.	16
TGTGCCAGCAGTGAAACGGCAGGGGGCTTGACTGAAGCTTTCTTT	CASSETAGGLTEAFF	TRBJ1-1	TRBD1	TRBV2	.	15
TGTGCCAGCAGCCCCCTGTTAGGAACAGGGACGGACACTGAAGCTTTCTTT	CASSPLLGTGTDTEAFF	TRBJ1-1	.	TRBV4-2	.	17
TGTGCCAGTAATTCAGGCCGAGGGACAGGGAATGAAAAACTGTTTTTT	CASNSGRGTGNEKLFF	TRBJ1-4	TRBD1	TRBV19	few	16
TGTGCCAGCACCCCAGTCGCCGGGACAGGGCTATACGAGCAGTACTTC	CASTPVAGTGLYEQYF	TRBJ2-7	TRBD1	TRBV7-2	.	16
TGTGCCAGCCGACCGCCTTGGGGACACACTCCATCTGGGGCCAACGTCCTGACTTTC	CASRPPWGHTPSGANVLTF	TRBJ2-6	.	TRBV5-6	.	19
TGTGCCAGCAGCTTAGCAGGGGGCACTGAAGCTTTCTTT	CASSLAGGTEAFF	TRBJ1-1	TRBD1	TRBV11-2	.	13
TGTGCCAGCAGCCATATGCAAGGGGACACTGAAGCTTTCTTT	CASSHMQGDTEAFF	TRBJ1-1	.	TRBV3-1/TRBV3-2	.	14
TGTGCCACCAGTGACCGGACAGGGAGCTACACCTTC	CATSDRTGSYTF	TRBJ1-2	TRBD1	TRBV24-1	.	12
TGTGCCAGCAGTTTTCCAGGCACTGAAGCTTTCTTT	CASSFPGTEAFF	TRBJ1-1	.	TRBV12-3/TRBV12-4	.	12
TGTGCCAGCAGACCCGGGACAGGGATTAATCAGCCCCAGCATTTT	CASRPGTGINQPQHF	TRBJ1-5	TRBD1	TRBV28	.	15
TGCAGCGTTGGATTAGCGGGAGGGATCTCCTACGAGCAGTACTTC	CSVGLAGGISYEQYF	TRBJ2-7	TRBD2	TRBV29-1	.	15
TGCGCCAGCAGCCAGTTCCGTGGACAGGGACACGAGCAGTACTTC	CASSQFRGQGHEQYF	TRBJ2-7	TRBD1	TRBV4-1	.	15
TGTGCCAGCAGCATCCACTGGACAGCGAACACCGGGGAGCTGTTTTTT	CASSIHWTANTGELFF	TRBJ2-2	.	TRBV9	.	16
TGCGCCAGCAGCTATGGACAGGGAGCGAGAAACACCATATATTTT	CASSYGQGARNTIYF	TRBJ1-3	TRBD1	TRBV5-1	.	15
TGTGCCAGCAGCCCGGGGAGTTACGGGGATCGCCCCTACGAGCAGTACTTC	CASSPGSYGDRPYEQYF	TRBJ2-7	.	TRBV5-6	.	17
TGTGCCACCAAAGCTTCCGGGCAGGGCGTCAATCAGCCCCAGCATTTT	CATKASGQGVNQPQHF	TRBJ1-5	.	TRBV7-8	.	16
TGCAGCGTTGGCCTACAGGGCTATGGCTACACCTTC	CSVGLQGYGYTF	TRBJ1-2	.	TRBV29-1	few	12
TGTGCCAGTACAACACCGGGACAAAGTAATGAAAAACTGTTTTTT	CASTTPGQSNEKLFF	TRBJ1-4	.	TRBV19	.	15
TGTGCCAGCAGTTTCGGGTTTTCCTCGGAAGCTTTCTTT	CASSFGFSSEAFF	TRBJ1-1	.	TRBV12-3/TRBV12-4	.	13
TGTGCCAGTAGTATTTCGATCGGAGGGCCTCCAAACTATGGCTACACCTTC	CASSISIGGPPNYGYTF	TRBJ1-2	.	TRBV19	.	17
TGTGCCAGCTCACCGAGTAAGGGACAGGAGAACACTGAAGCTTTCTTT	CASSPSKGQENTEAFF	TRBJ1-1	TRBD1	TRBV18	.	16